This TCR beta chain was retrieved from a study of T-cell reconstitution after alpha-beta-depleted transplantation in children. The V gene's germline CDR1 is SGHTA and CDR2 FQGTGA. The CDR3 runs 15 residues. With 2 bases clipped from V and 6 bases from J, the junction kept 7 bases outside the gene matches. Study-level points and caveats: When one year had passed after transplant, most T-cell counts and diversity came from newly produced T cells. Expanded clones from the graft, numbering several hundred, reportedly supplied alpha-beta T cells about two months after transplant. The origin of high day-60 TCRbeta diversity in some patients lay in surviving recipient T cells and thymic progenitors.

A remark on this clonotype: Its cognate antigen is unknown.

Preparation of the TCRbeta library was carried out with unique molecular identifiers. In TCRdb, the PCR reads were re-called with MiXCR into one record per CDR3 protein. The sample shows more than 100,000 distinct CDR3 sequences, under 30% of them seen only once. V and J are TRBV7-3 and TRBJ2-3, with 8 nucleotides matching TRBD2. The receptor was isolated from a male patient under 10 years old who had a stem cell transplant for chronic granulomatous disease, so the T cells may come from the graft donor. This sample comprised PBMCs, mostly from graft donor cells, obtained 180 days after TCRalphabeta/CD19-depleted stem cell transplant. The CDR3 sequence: CASSLVGTRPDTQYF. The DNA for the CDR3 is TGTGCCAGCAGCTTAGTTGGGACTAGACCCGATACGCAGTATTTT. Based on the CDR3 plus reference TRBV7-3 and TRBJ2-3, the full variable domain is GAGVSQTPSNKVTEKGKYVELRCDPISGHTALYWYRQSLGQGPEFLIYFQGTGAADDSGLPNDRFFAVRPEGSVSTLKIQRTERGDSAVYLCASSLVGTRPDTQYFGPGTRLTVL.